This passage covers 27 T cell receptor beta chains from one sample sequenced in a study of immune evolution from preneoplasia to lung adenocarcinoma. Libraries were prepared by immunoSEQ multiplex PCR; TCRdb keeps only in-frame clonotypes and omits some of them. The sample contains about 2,700 clones, roughly 80% of which appear only once. Sequenced input: FFPE invasive lung adenocarcinoma tissue. The receptors stem from a person aged 60-79 years with invasive lung adenocarcinoma.

The V call is TRBV28, the J call TRBJ2-3, with a weak D call TRBD2 (6 bases). Between the trimmed V and J ends, which lost 3 bases and 3 bases, there was a span of 7 bases. The CDR3 has 13 amino acids. CDR1 MDHEN and CDR2 SYDVKM come from the germline V gene. CDR3 region: CASSFLATDTQYF. CDR3 coding DNA: TGTGCCAGCAGTTTCCTAGCGACAGATACGCAGTATTTT.

This clone was counted a single time. The chain uses TRBV9 and TRBJ2-5; D possibly corresponds to TRBD1 (6 bases). CDR3 size: 13 residues. The V gene lost 0 bases and the J gene lost 4 bases, with 7 bases spanning the gap. The germline V gene has CDR1 SGDLS and CDR2 YYNGEE. The CDR3, as DNA: TGTGCCAGCAGCGTAGGAGGGGGAGAGACCCAGTACTTC. This translates into CASSVGGGETQYF.

The chain employs TRBV7-9 and TRBJ1-1; 9 bases are shared with TRBD1. The V gene's germline CDR1 is SEHNR and CDR2 FQNEAQ (reference sequence). CDR3 length equals 15 residues. The ends lost 5 bases at V and 3 bases at J; junction bases unmatched: 7. CDR3 DNA: TGTGCCAGCAGCCCTGGGACAGGGATGGACACTGAAGCTTTCTTT. This codes for CASSPGTGMDTEAFF. Supplemented by reference TRBV7-9 and TRBJ1-1, the full variable domain reads DTGVSQNPRHKITKRGQNVTFRCDPISEHNRLYWYRQTLGQGPEFLTYFQNEAQLEKSRLLSDRFSAERPKGSFSTLEIQRTEQGDSAMYLCASSPGTGMDTEAFFGQGTRLTVV.

This clone was recorded a few times. This chain uses TRBV11-3 with TRBJ2-2, with 8 nucleotides matching TRBD1. Germline CDR1 SGHNT, CDR2 YENEEA. V dropped 5 bases and J dropped 5; count of bases not matched to a gene: 1. The CDR3 length is 13 residues. The CDR3 nucleotides read TGTGCCAGCAGCACAGGGGGAACCGGGGAGCTGTTTTTT. It is translated as CASSTGGTGELFF. Full variable domain (outside the CDR3, taken from reference TRBV11-3 and TRBJ2-2): EAGVVQSPRYKIIEKKQPVAFWCNPISGHNTLYWYLQNLGQGPELLIRYENEEAVDDSQLPKDRFSAERLKGVDSTLKIQPAELGDSAVYLCASSTGGTGELFFGEGSRLTVL.

This clone has only a few counts. The chain has TRBV6-5 and TRBJ1-5; TRBD1 matches 7 bases. The CDR3 is 15 residues long. Germline CDR1 MNHEY, CDR2 SVGAGI. The V segment lost 2 bases and the J segment 5 bases; nucleotides outside the gene matches: 6. The CDR3 region has the DNA TGTGCCAGCAGTTACACCACAGGGGCTGATCAGCCCCAGCATTTT. It codes for CASSYTTGADQPQHF.

The rearrangement links TRBV28 to TRBJ1-5; D might be TRBD1 (5 bases). V lost 6 bases and J lost 6, with 15 bases in between. The CDR3 extends over 14 amino acids. Germline V gene sequence: CDR1 MDHEN, CDR2 SYDVKM. The CDR3 DNA sequence: TGTGCCAGCAGCCCCGCAGGGTTTCTTCAGCCCCAGCATTTT. Amino acid sequence: CASSPAGFLQPQHF. The full variable domain, completed using reference TRBV28 and TRBJ1-5, is DVKVTQSSRYLVKRTGEKVFLECVQDMDHENMFWYRQDPGLGLRLIYFSYDVKMKEKGDIPEGYSVSREKKERFSLILESASTNQTSMYLCASSPAGFLQPQHFGDGTRLSIL.

J is TRBJ2-7 and V is TRBV15; tentative D call: TRBD1 (6 bases). Per germline, CDR1 LNHNV and CDR2 YYDKDF (reference sequence). Trimming shortened V by 0 bases and J by 3 bases, and 9 bases separated the two germline ends. This CDR3 is 14 amino acids long. This chain's CDR3 is CATSRDRTVYEQYF. Here the CDR3 DNA reads TGTGCCACCAGCAGAGATAGGACAGTCTACGAGCAGTACTTC. Filled out from reference TRBV15 and TRBJ2-7, the complete variable domain reads DAMVIQNPRYQVTQFGKPVTLSCSQTLNHNVMYWYQQKSSQAPKLLFHYYDKDFNNEADTPDNFQSRRPNTSFCFLDIRSPGLGDTAMYLCATSRDRTVYEQYFGPGTRLTVT.

This clone was counted between two and nine times. J is TRBJ2-3 and V is TRBV5-6; no reliable D call. With 0 bases removed from V and 0 bases from J, the gap between germline ends came to 8 bases. CDR3 length: 15 amino acids. Germline V lookup: CDR1 SGHDT, CDR2 YYEEEE. The CDR3 nucleotides are TGTGCCAGCAGCTTGGGGCCTAGAAGCACAGATACGCAGTATTTT. It codes for CASSLGPRSTDTQYF.

DNA of the CDR3: TGTGCCAGTAGTACGACTACCACCGGGGAGCTGTTTTTT. Protein: CASSTTTTGELFF. V gene TRBV19 combines with J gene TRBJ2-2; the D gene is possibly TRBD2 (5 bases). Germline assignment: CDR1 LNHDA and CDR2 SQIVND (reference sequence). The CDR3 covers 13 residues. V lost 4 bases and J lost 4, with 7 bases in between.

The chain has TRBV2 and TRBJ1-5, with TRBD1 matching over 8 bases. The CDR3 length is 13 residues. With V trimmed by 6 bases and J by 7 bases, 5 bases remained unmatched. Germline V gene sequence: CDR1 SNHLY, CDR2 FYNNEI. The CDR3 protein is CASSRGQGQPQHF. The CDR3 nucleotides read TGTGCCAGCAGCAGGGGGCAGGGGCAGCCCCAGCATTTT.

This sequence joins TRBV30 and TRBJ1-5; TRBD1 might be the D (5 bases). V lost 0 bases to trimming and J lost 5 bases, with 8 bases between them. Germline CDR1 GTSNPN, CDR2 SVGIG (reference sequence). This CDR3 contains 13 residues. The CDR3 sequence: CAWSVQDDQPQHF. The CDR3 DNA follows: TGTGCCTGGAGTGTACAGGACGATCAGCCCCAGCATTTT.

This chain links TRBV10-3 with TRBJ2-2; D not resolved. Trimming pared 4 bases from V and 2 bases from J, leaving 14 bases between. The germline V gene encodes CDR1 ENHRY and CDR2 SYGVKD. The CDR3 totals 16 residues. The CDR3 DNA is TGTGCCATCAGTGGGGTGACTTCGCTCAACACCGGGGAGCTGTTTTTT. Its protein product is CAISGVTSLNTGELFF.

This clone occurred once. The chain has TRBV29-1 and TRBJ2-5; the match to TRBD1 covers 8 bases. The CDR3 covers 14 residues. Germline-derived CDR1 and CDR2 are SQVTM and ANQGSEA. V shed 2 bases and J 2 bases; nucleotides not matched to a gene: 4. The CDR3 region has the DNA TGCAGCGTTGAATTGACAGGGGCTCAAGAGACCCAGTACTTC. Amino acid sequence: CSVELTGAQETQYF.

The chain combines TRBV11-1 with TRBJ2-2, with no clear D. Germline V gives CDR1 SGHAT, CDR2 FQDESV (reference sequence). This CDR3 is 13 amino acids long. V was shortened by 1 base and J by 6 bases, with 6 bases between the two germline ends. The CDR3 loop reads CASSLGGSGELFF. DNA for the CDR3: TGTGCCAGCAGCTTAGGGGGTTCCGGGGAGCTGTTTTTT.

In the case of this clone: A junction boundary mismatches the germline segment, possibly from a read error. This sample also contains other DNA sequences that code for the same CDR3. This chain joins TRBV28 and TRBJ2-6; TRBD1 might be the D (5 bases). Germline V lookup: CDR1 MDHEN, CDR2 SYDVKM. The CDR3 spans 16 residues. CDR3 DNA sequence: TGTGCCAGCAGTCCCCAGGGTTTCTCTGGGGCTAACGTCCTGACTTTC. The encoded protein is CASSPQGFSGANVLTF.

This clone occurred once. The genes are TRBV29-1 and TRBJ1-4; TRBD1 agrees at 7 bases. Germline V gene data show CDR1 as SQVTM and CDR2 as ANQGSEA. CDR3 length: 13 amino acids. V gave up 7 bases and J gave up 4 bases; unmatched junction bases: 6. CDR3 residues: CSAQGGGNEKLFF. DNA of the CDR3: TGCAGCGCGCAGGGGGGAGGTAATGAAAAACTGTTTTTT.

This chain connects TRBV6-5 to TRBJ2-7, with 12 bases that match TRBD1. Trimming removed 0 bases from V and 7 bases from J; junction bases left unmatched: 7. The CDR3 has 16 residues. CDR1 is MNHEY, CDR2 SVGAGI, per germline. In DNA form, the CDR3 reads TGTGCCAGCAGTTACTCATGGGGGACAGGGGGCGATGAGCAGTACTTC. This encodes CASSYSWGTGGDEQYF.

This chain links TRBV7-9 with TRBJ2-7; possibly TRBD1 for D (6 bases). Germline V lookup: CDR1 SEHNR, CDR2 FQNEAQ (reference sequence). The CDR3 has 13 amino acids. Trimming pared 5 bases from V and 4 bases from J, leaving 12 bases between. CDR3 sequence reads: CASSGRGKYEQYF. The CDR3 nucleotides are TGTGCCAGCAGCGGCAGGGGAAAGTACGAGCAGTACTTC.

The chain has TRBV28 and TRBJ1-2; possibly TRBD1 for D (5 bases). The CDR3 loop spans 13 amino acids. Germline CDR1 is MDHEN and CDR2 is SYDVKM. Trimming shortened V by 7 bases and J by 1 base, and 10 bases separated the two germline ends. The CDR3: CASTVQDNYGYTF. The CDR3 nucleotides are TGTGCCAGCACCGTACAGGATAACTATGGCTACACCTTC.

This chain joins TRBV5-6 and TRBJ2-1; D remains ambiguous. From germline, CDR1 is SGHDT and CDR2 YYEEEE. This CDR3 is 15 amino acids long. V was trimmed by 2 bases and J by 4 bases, leaving 13 bases between them. The CDR3 DNA sequence: TGTGCCAGCAGCTTACGACTGGGCCGGTACAATGAGCAGTTCTTC. It yields the protein CASSLRLGRYNEQFF.

V gene TRBV7-9 combines with J gene TRBJ2-4, with D unresolved. The CDR3 runs 17 residues. V shed 5 bases and J shed 8 bases, with 25 bases lying between them. Per germline, CDR1 SEHNR and CDR2 FQNEAQ (reference sequence). The CDR3 DNA sequence: TGTGCCAGCAGCCCGACAAGTGCTGGGATTCTTAGGGACATTCAGTACTTC. The encoded protein is CASSPTSAGILRDIQYF.

CDR3 sequence (DNA): TGTGCCAGTAGTTTGGGGCTTACCTCGGGCGAGCAGTACTTC. As protein: CASSLGLTSGEQYF. This chain joins TRBV19 and TRBJ2-7; maybe TRBD1 (5 bases). The CDR3 runs 14 residues. V dropped 5 bases and J dropped 6 bases, with 17 bases sitting between them. The V gene's germline CDR1 is LNHDA and CDR2 SQIVND (reference sequence).

J is TRBJ1-1 and V is TRBV2; TRBD1 agrees at 8 bases. CDR1 is SNHLY and CDR2 is FYNNEI in the germline V gene. Trimming at V came to 9 bases and at J to 1 base, leaving 4 bases not matched to a gene. The CDR3 runs to 13 residues. The CDR3 DNA reads as TGTGCCAGGACAGGGGACCAGAACACTGAAGCTTTCTTT. Its translation: CARTGDQNTEAFF. Full variable domain (rest looked up from reference TRBV2 and TRBJ1-1): EPEVTQTPSHQVTQMGQEVILRCVPISNHLYFYWYRQILGQKVEFLVSFYNNEISEKSEIFDDQFSVERPDGSNFTLKIRSTKLEDSAMYFCARTGDQNTEAFFGQGTRLTVV.

This clone was picked up a small number of times. The V call is TRBV7-2, the J call TRBJ1-1, with D possibly being TRBD1 (5 bases). Germline V lookup: CDR1 SGHTA, CDR2 FQGNSA. V was pared by 4 bases and J by 4 bases, with 10 bases between. The CDR3 consists of 13 residues. CDR3 DNA: TGTGCCAGCAGCTCCAGGGTCGGCACTGAAGCTTTCTTT. Translating gives CASSSRVGTEAFF.

The chain recombines TRBV19 with TRBJ1-1, with D unresolved. V lost 8 bases and J 1 base, leaving 11 bases between the germline ends. CDR3 length equals 13 residues. Germline V gene lookup returns CDR1 LNHDA and CDR2 SQIVND (reference sequence). CDR3 nucleotide sequence: TGTGCCAGTCAGGACTTACAGAACACTGAAGCTTTCTTT. Residues: CASQDLQNTEAFF.

This chain uses TRBV9 with TRBJ2-1, with D possibly being TRBD2 (6 bases). The V end was cut by 5 bases, the J end by 8 bases, with 11 bases between. The CDR3 extends over 12 amino acids. Germline V gene data show CDR1 as SGDLS and CDR2 as YYNGEE. The CDR3 sequence: CASSSRGYEQFF. The CDR3 DNA sequence: TGTGCCAGCAGTTCACGGGGGTATGAGCAGTTCTTC.

This chain joins TRBV29-1 and TRBJ1-1, with D perhaps TRBD1 (5 bases). V lost 5 bases, J lost 5 bases, and 15 bases lay in between. This CDR3 spans 13 amino acids. Germline V gene lookup returns CDR1 SQVTM and CDR2 ANQGSEA. The CDR3 DNA reads as TGCAGCGTTTATTCGCCCAGGGAGACTGAAGCTTTCTTT. It specifies CSVYSPRETEAFF.